These T cell receptor beta chains were read from a single sample in a study of pediatric ulcerative colitis. Assay used: immunoSEQ multiplex PCR; TCRdb lists only in-frame clones, some missing. The sample holds approximately 15,000 clones, about three quarters seen once. Material: gut tissue. The receptors were sampled from a girl aged 10 to 17 with moderate ulcerative colitis. Both conserved end residues are part of each CDR3. Each record gives: CDR3 length, clone size, J gene, V gene, CDR3 protein. Size tells how often a clone was seen (once, few, many) or the class of an expanded clone, and some rows leave it out.

>16|few|TRBJ1-5|TRBV5-1
CASSLAGTGNNQPQHF
>16|.|TRBJ1-2|TRBV6-5
CASSYSKTGGGWGYTF
>15|few|TRBJ1-2|TRBV18
CASSAGQGGNYGYTF
>14|.|TRBJ1-3|TRBV9
CASSVGGDLNTIYF
>15|medium-sized|TRBJ1-5|TRBV28
CASSLRMGVNQPQHF
>17|.|TRBJ2-1|TRBV11-3
CASSLDRLAGVDNEQFF
>13|few|TRBJ1-2|TRBV7-3
CASSGSDGNGYTF
>15|.|TRBJ2-3|TRBV5-1
CASSEGLAVTDTQYF
>16|.|TRBJ2-5|TRBV4-2
CASSQSWEIGEETQYF
>13|few|TRBJ2-7|TRBV7-9
CASNPGQGSEQYF
>13|.|TRBJ1-2|TRBV2
CASKFEGNYGYTF
>16|once|TRBJ1-1|TRBV5-1
CASSLTLSSFGTEAFF
>11|.|TRBJ1-2|TRBV20-1
CSAEEGYGYTF
>15|.|TRBJ2-1|TRBV27
CASSFYRGLVNEQFF
>15|.|TRBJ1-1|TRBV19
CASMKQGAGYTEAFF
>13|.|TRBJ1-1|TRBV9
CASSANPMGEAFF
>14|.|TRBJ1-4|TRBV5-1
CASSLAGRGEKLFF
>16|few|TRBJ2-1|TRBV6-4
CASSDSRLAGVSEQFF
>15|few|TRBJ1-1|TRBV9
CASSVEGHTNTEAFF
>14|.|TRBJ1-2|TRBV28
CASSDRARLYGYTF
>15|.|TRBJ2-5|TRBV10-1
CASSRDRGTQETQYF
>12|.|TRBJ2-7|TRBV28
CASMQVGYEQYF
>12|.|TRBJ1-3|TRBV6-7
CASSYPLNTIYF
>17|.|TRBJ2-7|TRBV7-2
CASSYLLSSGGLYEQYF
>14|once|TRBJ2-7|TRBV6-5
CATSGHGSAYEQYF
>16|.|TRBJ2-7|TRBV4-2
CASSQAGASRPYEQYF
>16|.|TRBJ2-3|TRBV7-3
CASSLTVSTSTDTQYF
>14|.|TRBJ1-2|TRBV6-6
CASREGGAGYGYTF
>14|.|TRBJ2-2|TRBV7-3
CASTNKPEAGELFF
>14|.|TRBJ2-3|TRBV7-9
CASSSAQGADTQYF
>16|.|TRBJ2-1|TRBV19
CASSGSSRSSYNEQFF
>14|.|TRBJ2-7|TRBV19
CASSGGRPLYEQYF
>15|.|TRBJ2-3|TRBV29-1
CSVESGRTSTDTQYF
>13|.|TRBJ2-5|TRBV18
CASSPRGQETQYF
>9|.|TRBJ1-5|TRBV29-1
CILEEPQHF
>16|.|TRBJ2-5|TRBV27
CASRGLAGGIPETQYF
>13|.|TRBJ1-5|TRBV19
CASSIRGPQPQHF
>14|.|TRBJ2-7|TRBV6-6
CASRPSGSRDEQYF
>16|.|TRBJ1-4|TRBV10-2
CASLLGSGGEDEKLFF
>14|few|TRBJ2-2|TRBV5-4
CASSLEATRGELFF
>16|.|TRBJ2-3|TRBV6-4
CASSDSTSGDTDTQYF
>12|.|TRBJ1-5|TRBV28
CASKGPGQPQHF
>14|.|TRBJ2-2|TRBV7-6
CASSLAQNTGELFF
>14|.|TRBJ1-2|TRBV28
CASSTPGGFWGYTF
>13|.|TRBJ1-1|TRBV6-5
CASSPQGGLEAFF
>13|.|TRBJ1-1|TRBV6-1
CASRMDRAAEAFF
>13|once|TRBJ2-1|TRBV27
CASSLYRGGEQFF
>15|.|TRBJ2-7|TRBV18
CASSPGYGSSYEQYF
>18|once|TRBJ1-2|TRBV6-1
CASSEMASARAINYGYTF
>14|.|TRBJ1-4|TRBV6-1
CASSEAGGFEKLFF
>12|.|TRBJ2-3|TRBV7-3
CASSLSLGTQYF
>13|.|TRBJ1-2|TRBV7-9
CASSSGGNYGYTF
>13|.|TRBJ2-3|TRBV7-3
CASSLTAADTQYF
>12|.|TRBJ2-7|TRBV2
CASSGSPYEQYF